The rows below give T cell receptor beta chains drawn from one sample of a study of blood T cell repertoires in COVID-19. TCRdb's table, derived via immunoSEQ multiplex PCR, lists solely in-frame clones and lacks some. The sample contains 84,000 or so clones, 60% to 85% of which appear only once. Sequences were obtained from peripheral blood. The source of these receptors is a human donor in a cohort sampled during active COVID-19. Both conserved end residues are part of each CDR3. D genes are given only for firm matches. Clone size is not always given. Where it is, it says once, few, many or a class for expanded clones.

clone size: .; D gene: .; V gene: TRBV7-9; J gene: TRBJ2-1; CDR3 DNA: TGTGCCAGCAGCTTAATGGGGGCCCACAATGAGCAGTTCTTC; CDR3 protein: CASSLMGAHNEQFF
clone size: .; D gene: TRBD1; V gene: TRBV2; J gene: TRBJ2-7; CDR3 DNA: TGTGCCAGCAGTAATTATGACAGGGGGTTTTCCTACGAGCAGTACTTC; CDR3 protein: CASSNYDRGFSYEQYF
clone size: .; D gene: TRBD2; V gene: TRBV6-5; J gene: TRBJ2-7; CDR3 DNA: TGTGCCACCGAAGCTAGCGGGGGGAACTACGAGCAGTACTTC; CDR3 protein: CATEASGGNYEQYF
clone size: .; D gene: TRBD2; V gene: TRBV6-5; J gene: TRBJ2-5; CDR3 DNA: TGTGCCAGCAGTTATGGCAGGGAGGGCATTGAGACCCAGTACTTC; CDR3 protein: CASSYGREGIETQYF
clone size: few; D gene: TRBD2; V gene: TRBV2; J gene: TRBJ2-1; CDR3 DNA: TGTGCCATCGGAGGGCGGGAGGGCCTTGGAAATGAGCAGTTCTTC; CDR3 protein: CAIGGREGLGNEQFF
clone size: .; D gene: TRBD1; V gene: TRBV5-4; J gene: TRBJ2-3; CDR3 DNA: TGTGCCAGCAGCCCGGCCGGGACAGGGGGCCAAGATACGCAGTATTTT; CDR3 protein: CASSPAGTGGQDTQYF
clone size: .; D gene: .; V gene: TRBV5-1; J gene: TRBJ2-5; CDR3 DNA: TGCGCCAGCAGCTTTTATTTAAATCAAGAGACCCAGTACTTC; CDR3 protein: CASSFYLNQETQYF
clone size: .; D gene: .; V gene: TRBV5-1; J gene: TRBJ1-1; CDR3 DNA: TGCGCCAGCAGGAGGGACATCACTGAAGCTTTCTTT; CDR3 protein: CASRRDITEAFF
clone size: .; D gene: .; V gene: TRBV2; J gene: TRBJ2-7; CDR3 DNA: TGTGCCAGCAGTTCACAGGGAAACGAGCAGTACTTC; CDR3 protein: CASSSQGNEQYF
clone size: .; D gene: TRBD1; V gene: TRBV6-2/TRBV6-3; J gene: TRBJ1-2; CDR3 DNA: TGTGCCAGCAGTCACCGGACAGGGGGCGCCGACTATGGCTACACCTTC; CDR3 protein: CASSHRTGGADYGYTF
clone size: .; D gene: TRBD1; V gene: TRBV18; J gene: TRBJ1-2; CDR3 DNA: TGTGCCAGCTCACCACCCGGACAGGGGGGCTATGGCTACACCTTC; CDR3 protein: CASSPPGQGGYGYTF
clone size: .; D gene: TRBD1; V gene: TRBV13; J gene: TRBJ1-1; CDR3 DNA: TGTGCCAGCAGCTTAGTTAGGGACAGGGGATGGGGGATGAACACTGAAGCTTTCTTT; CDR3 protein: CASSLVRDRGWGMNTEAFF
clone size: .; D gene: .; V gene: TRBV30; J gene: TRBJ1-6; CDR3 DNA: TGTGCCTGCGGACAGTGGAGCTCCTATAATTCACCCCTCCACTTT; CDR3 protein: CACGQWSSYNSPLHF
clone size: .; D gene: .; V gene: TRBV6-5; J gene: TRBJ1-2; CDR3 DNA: TGTGCCAGCAGTAGATTTAACGGGAACGTCTATGGCTACACCTTC; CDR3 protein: CASSRFNGNVYGYTF
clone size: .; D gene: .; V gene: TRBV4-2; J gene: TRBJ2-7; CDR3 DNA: TGTGCCAGCAGCCAATCTACAGGGAACGAGCAGTACTTC; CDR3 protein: CASSQSTGNEQYF